The 8 T cell receptor beta chains below were found in one sample sequenced in a study of Graves' ophthalmopathy and Graves' hyperthyroidism listed by TCRdb under 2018. The reads were generated on an Illumina HiSeq 2000. For repertoire sequencing, the TCR beta CDR3 regions were amplified from RNA transcripts. A first-round RT-PCR used HTBI primers with the Qiagen OneStep RT-PCR kit, followed by a second-round multiplex PCR, size selection and purification. Through fastp at Q25 and MiXCR, TCRdb rebuilt clones from the public reads, retaining in-frame beta chains. Under each unique CDR3 protein, matching rows form one entry showing the most common genes and DNA. The sample table contains almost 400,000 distinct CDR3 sequences; only one count was recorded for roughly 18% of them. Roughly 1.5% of the sample belongs to the ten largest clones. The sample comprised peripheral blood. Receptor source: a woman aged 18 to 35 with Graves' ophthalmopathy. Donor details come from another sample of the same person, matched by shared clones.

There are many counts of this clonotype. The CDR3 DNA reads TGTGCCAGCAGCTTACAGGGGGGCCCCTACGAGCAGTACTTC. Its translation is CASSLQGGPYEQYF. V usage is TRBV7-2 and J usage is TRBJ2-7; a possible D gene is TRBD1 (7 bases). From germline, CDR1 is SGHTA and CDR2 FQGNSA. V dropped 2 bases and J dropped 2 bases, with 10 bases sitting between them. The CDR3 extends over 14 amino acids.

In this sample, this clonotype turned up many times. This rearrangement joins TRBV4-1 to TRBJ2-2; the D call may be TRBD1 or TRBD2 (5 bases each). Germline CDR1 is MGHRA and CDR2 is YSYEKL. The ends were cut back, 1 base at V and 2 bases at J, with 5 bases in the middle. The CDR3 spans 14 residues. Written as DNA, the CDR3 is TGCGCCAGCAGCCAAGGGGACAACACCGGGGAGCTGTTTTTT. Translation gives CASSQGDNTGELFF.

This clonotype was counted many times. The junction and the germline gene differ at one end; a read error may be behind it. V is TRBV24-1 and J is TRBJ1-6; 7 bases line up with TRBD1. Germline loops: CDR1 KGHDR, CDR2 SFDVKD. The CDR3 sequence is 15 residues long. CDR3 DNA: TGTGCCACCAGTGATGGGACAGCCCCCGGTTCACCCCCCCACTTT. Its protein product is CATSDGTAPGSPPHF.

This clonotype occurred many times. The rearrangement joins TRBV28 to TRBJ1-5; D is unclear. This CDR3 comprises 15 residues. Germline loops: CDR1 MDHEN, CDR2 SYDVKM. Trimming pared 8 bases from V and 3 bases from J, leaving 17 bases between. The CDR3 reads CASVDQLLSNQPQHF. The CDR3 DNA follows: TGTGCCAGCGTCGATCAATTGCTATCCAATCAGCCCCAGCATTTT.

This clonotype appeared a few times. The chain joins TRBV12-3 or TRBV12-4 to TRBJ1-6; no definite D call. V lost 6 bases and J 10 bases, leaving 10 bases between the germline ends. The CDR3 is 12 residues long. As DNA, the CDR3 is TGTGCCAGCAGACCTGCGGACTCACCCCTCCACTTT. It codes for CASRPADSPLHF.

This clonotype was picked up many times. J is TRBJ2-6 and V is TRBV19; D is ambiguous. With 8 bases removed from V and 2 bases from J, the gap between germline ends came to 13 bases. The CDR3 contains 15 residues. The germline CDR1 and CDR2 sequences are LNHDA and SQIVND (reference sequence). The CDR3 DNA reads TGTGCCAGTCAATCGCGGTGGGCTGGGGCCAACGTCCTGACTTTC. The encoded protein is CASQSRWAGANVLTF.

The chain combines TRBV12-3 or TRBV12-4 with TRBJ2-2; a possible D gene is TRBD2 (7 bases). Trimming shortened V by 8 bases and J by 3 bases, and 19 bases separated the two germline ends. CDR3 length: 16 amino acids. The CDR3 DNA sequence: TGTGCCAGCTCCCCTTACTCCGGGGGGCACACCGGGGAGCTGTTTTTT. Protein: CASSPYSGGHTGELFF.

This clonotype was seen many times. J is TRBJ2-4 and V is TRBV28; 7 bases are a match to TRBD1. The germline V gene encodes CDR1 MDHEN and CDR2 SYDVKM. V lost 5 bases and J lost 2; bases outside the gene matches: 15. This CDR3 spans 18 amino acids. CDR3 nucleotides: TGTGCCAGCAGTCCCGGGACAGATGACTCGGGACCCAAAAACATTCAGTACTTC. Translation gives CASSPGTDDSGPKNIQYF.